One sample yielded the 13 T cell receptor beta chains listed below, sequenced in a study of response to subunit inactivated influenza vaccine. From the RT-PCR reads, TCRdb called clonotypes with MiXCR, one entry per CDR3 protein. Of approximately 520,000 distinct CDR3 sequences listed, approximately 24% are singletons. The source material was CD4+ T cells sorted from PBMCs, sampled about 5 days after vaccination. The receptors originated from a man aged 50 to 59 who received an inactivated influenza vaccine.

In this sample, this clonotype turned up a few times. The chain employs TRBV5-1 and TRBJ1-1; unclear D gene. Germline CDR1 reads SGHRS; CDR2 reads YFSETQ. Trimming removed 4 bases at V and 3 bases at J, with 10 bases between. This CDR3 region has 13 residues. The CDR3 protein is CASSARTDTEAFF. For the CDR3, the DNA is TGCGCCAGCAGCGCCCGGACTGACACTGAAGCTTTCTTT.

The J gene is TRBJ2-1, the V gene TRBV6-1, with D perhaps being TRBD1 or TRBD2 (6 bases each). Germline V gene sequence: CDR1 MNHNS, CDR2 SASEGT. The length of the CDR3 is 16 residues. The V end lost 10 bases, the J end lost 5 bases, and 24 bases lay between the germline ends. Here the CDR3 reads CAIRNGHREVNNEQFF. The CDR3 region has the DNA TGTGCCATCCGTAATGGTCACAGGGAGGTGAACAATGAGCAGTTCTTC.

CDR3 DNA sequence: TGTGCCAGCAGTGTAAACAGGAACACCGGGGAGCTGTTTTTT. It translates to CASSVNRNTGELFF. This rearrangement joins TRBV12-3 or TRBV12-4 to TRBJ2-2; no firm D call. V lost 5 bases, J lost 1 base, and 8 bases lay in between. There are 14 residues in the CDR3.

The chain recombines TRBV20-1 with TRBJ1-2; 9 bases map to TRBD1. The CDR3 is 14 amino acids. V lost 3 bases to trimming and J lost 7 bases; unmatched junction nucleotides: 9. The germline V gene has CDR1 DFQATT and CDR2 SNEGSKA (reference sequence). DNA for the CDR3: TGCAGTGCTAGCTCGGACAGGGGCCGCAGTGGCTACACCTTC. Protein sequence: CSASSDRGRSGYTF.

The genes are TRBV4-2 and TRBJ2-5; D call uncertain. V was cut by 1 base and J by 2 bases, with 8 bases left in between. This CDR3 has 14 amino acids. Germline V lookup: CDR1 LGHNA, CDR2 YNFKEQ. The CDR3 region is CASSQADGQETQYF. Here the CDR3 DNA reads TGTGCCAGCAGCCAAGCGGACGGACAAGAGACCCAGTACTTC.

This clonotype has just a few counts. The chain joins TRBV10-3 to TRBJ2-2; no clear D gene. Germline CDR1 reads ENHRY; CDR2 reads SYGVKD. V was pared by 4 bases and J by 5 bases, with 8 bases between. This CDR3 has 13 amino acids. The CDR3 spells CAISVWGTGELFF. In DNA, the CDR3 is TGTGCCATCAGTGTCTGGGGTACCGGGGAGCTGTTTTTT.

This clonotype showed up many times. V gene TRBV15 combines with J gene TRBJ1-5, with a weak D call TRBD1 (5 bases). Germline CDR1 LNHNV, CDR2 YYDKDF (reference sequence). Trimming removed 0 bases at V and 3 bases at J, with 9 bases between. The CDR3 is 15 residues long. CDR3 DNA: TGTGCCACCAGCAGAGATAAGGGGAACAATCAGCCCCAGCATTTT. It codes for CATSRDKGNNQPQHF.

This clonotype was found a few times. The chain uses TRBV29-1 and TRBJ2-1; possibly TRBD2 for D (5 bases). Trimming left V 3 bases short and J 8 bases short, with 14 bases between. The CDR3 runs to 13 residues. CDR1 and CDR2 from the germline V gene are SQVTM and ANQGSEA. Here the CDR3 reads CSVEMYEGYEQFF. The DNA of the CDR3 is TGCAGCGTTGAGATGTATGAGGGCTATGAGCAGTTCTTC.

The genes are TRBV7-9 and TRBJ2-7, with a possible D match to TRBD2 (5 bases). In germline, CDR1 is SEHNR, CDR2 FQNEAQ (reference sequence). The length of the CDR3 is 15 residues. Trimming took 0 bases from V and 3 from J, leaving 12 bases between them. In nucleotides, the CDR3 is TGTGCCAGCAGCTTAGCCGAAGGAGGTTTCTACGAGCAGTACTTC. Translation gives CASSLAEGGFYEQYF.

The chain has TRBV20-1 and TRBJ1-2, with D uncertain. V dropped 3 bases and J dropped 3 bases, with 5 bases sitting between them. Germline V gives CDR1 DFQATT, CDR2 SNEGSKA (reference sequence). This CDR3 has 11 amino acids. The CDR3 spells CSARSYYGYTF. For the CDR3, the DNA is TGCAGTGCTAGGTCCTACTATGGCTACACCTTC.

This clonotype was recorded once. The rearrangement uses TRBV11-2 and TRBJ1-3, with D perhaps matching TRBD1 (6 bases). The V gene lost 5 bases and the J gene lost 7 bases, with 18 bases spanning the gap. Germline-derived CDR1 and CDR2 are SGHAT and FQNNGV. This CDR3 has 15 residues. The CDR3 here is CASSRSTGMENTIYF. The CDR3 DNA sequence: TGTGCCAGCAGCCGCTCCACAGGGATGGAGAACACCATATATTTT.

The chain is built from TRBV20-1 and TRBJ1-1; D possibly corresponds to TRBD1 (5 bases). The CDR3 is 13 residues long. The germline V gene encodes CDR1 DFQATT and CDR2 SNEGSKA (reference sequence). The germline V and J ends were trimmed by 4 bases and 1 base, with 10 bases remaining between them. CDR3: CSATGTSNTEAFF. In DNA, the CDR3 is TGCAGTGCTACCGGGACTTCGAACACTGAAGCTTTCTTT.

This clonotype has ten or more counts. The rearrangement links TRBV18 to TRBJ1-1, with D perhaps TRBD1 (6 bases). CDR3 length equals 13 residues. CDR1 and CDR2 from the germline V gene are KGHSH and LQKENI. V was trimmed by 0 bases and J by 4 bases, leaving 6 bases between them. CDR3 sequence: CASSPPGATEAFF. The CDR3 coding sequence is TGTGCCAGCTCACCACCGGGGGCCACTGAAGCTTTCTTT.